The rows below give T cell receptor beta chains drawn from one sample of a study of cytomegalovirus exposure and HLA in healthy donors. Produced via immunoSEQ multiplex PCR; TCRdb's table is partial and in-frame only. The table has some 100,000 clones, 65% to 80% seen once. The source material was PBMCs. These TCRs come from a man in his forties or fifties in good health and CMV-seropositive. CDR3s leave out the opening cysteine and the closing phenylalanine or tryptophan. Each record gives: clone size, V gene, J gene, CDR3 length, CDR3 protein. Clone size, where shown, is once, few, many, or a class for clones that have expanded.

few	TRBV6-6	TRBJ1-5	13	ASSPGIYSNQPQH
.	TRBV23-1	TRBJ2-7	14	ASSQSTGGSSYEQY
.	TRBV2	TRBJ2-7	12	ASSAVGQAYEQY
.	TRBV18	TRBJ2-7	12	ASSRQGGIYEQY
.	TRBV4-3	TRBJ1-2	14	ASSQGGGNEFNGYT
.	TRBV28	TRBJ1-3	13	ASSFGHFSGNTIY
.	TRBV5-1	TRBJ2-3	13	ASSFLAGLTDTQY
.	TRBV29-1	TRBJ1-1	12	SVEMRGRNTEAF
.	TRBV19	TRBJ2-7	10	ASSRGGYEQY
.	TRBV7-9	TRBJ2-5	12	ASSLLAGGETQY
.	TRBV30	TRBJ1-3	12	ACPDSWTGNTIY
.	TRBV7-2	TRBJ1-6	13	ASSLATGVNSPLH
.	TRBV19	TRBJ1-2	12	ASTPQRLNYGYT
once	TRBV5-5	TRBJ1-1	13	ASSSLTGTSPEAF
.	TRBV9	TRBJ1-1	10	ASSPWTGEAF
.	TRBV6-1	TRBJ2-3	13	ASSELSGGADTQY
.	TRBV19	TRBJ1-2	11	ASSISGSYGYT
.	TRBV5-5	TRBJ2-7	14	ASSSWTGKSSYEQY
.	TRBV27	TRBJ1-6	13	ASSRWGGDNSPLH
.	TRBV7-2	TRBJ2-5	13	ASSPLAGTKETQY
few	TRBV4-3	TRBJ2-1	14	ASSQEVALSYNEQF
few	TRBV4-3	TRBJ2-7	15	ASSQDLTGHYSYEQY
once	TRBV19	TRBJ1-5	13	ASSTLDRDHQPQH
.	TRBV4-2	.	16	ASSQVGPGTSLSYEQY
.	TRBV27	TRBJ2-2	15	ASRHLAQTGVTGELF
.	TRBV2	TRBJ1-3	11	ASSEARGNTIY
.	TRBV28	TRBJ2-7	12	ASSPGRQPYEQY
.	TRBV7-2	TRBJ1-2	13	ASSLVDRPPYGYT
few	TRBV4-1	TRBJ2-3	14	ASSQVGSGFTDTQY
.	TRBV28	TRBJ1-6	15	ASSSRSVSSYNSPLH
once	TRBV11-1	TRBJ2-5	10	ASGRQGLSPD
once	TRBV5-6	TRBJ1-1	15	ASSLPDRVDMVTEAF
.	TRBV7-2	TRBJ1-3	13	ASSLEKQVQNTIY
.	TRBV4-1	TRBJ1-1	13	ASSQERGVYTEAF